The 13 T cell receptor beta chains reported below all come from one sample, sequenced in a study of OX40 agonist ivuxolimab in advanced cancers. The repertoire was sequenced with immunoSEQ multiplex PCR; TCRdb's copy has only in-frame clones and lacks some. The sample records some 91,000 clones, approximately 89% being singletons. Specimen: CD4+ or CD8+ T cells sorted from blood, collected in a trial of the OX40 agonist ivuxolimab. The receptors were sampled from an adult with an advanced solid tumor such as melanoma, head and neck, liver or kidney cancer.

This rearrangement joins TRBV12-5 to TRBJ2-1; TRBD1 is a possible D gene (5 bases). V was shortened by 5 bases and J by 5 bases, with 10 bases between the two germline ends. There are 13 residues in the CDR3. Per germline, CDR1 LGHNT and CDR2 FRNRAP. CDR3 in DNA: TGTGCTAGTGGTCAGGACACGAACAATGAGCAGTTCTTC. Its protein is CASGQDTNNEQFF.

V gene TRBV6-5 combines with J gene TRBJ2-1; D perhaps matches TRBD1 (5 bases). Germline lookup yields CDR1 MNHEY and CDR2 SVGAGI. V was shortened by 2 bases and J by 4 bases, with 12 bases between the two germline ends. There are 15 residues in the CDR3. CDR3 sequence reads: CASSYPRGAYNEQFF. In nucleotides, the CDR3 is TGTGCCAGCAGTTACCCCCGTGGGGCTTACAATGAGCAGTTCTTC.

The genes are TRBV30 and TRBJ1-6; D unclear. Germline-derived CDR1 and CDR2 are GTSNPN and SVGIG (reference sequence). This CDR3 is built from 14 residues. V was pared by 8 bases and J by 0 bases, with 11 bases between. CDR3 region: CAGMQSSYNSPLHF. The CDR3 DNA reads as TGTGCCGGGATGCAAAGCTCCTATAATTCACCCCTCCACTTT. Full variable domain (remainder filled in from reference TRBV30 and TRBJ1-6): SQTIHQWPATLVQPVGSPLSLECTVEGTSNPNLYWYRQAAGRGLQLLFYSVGIGQISSEVPQNLSASRPQDRQFILSSKKLLLSDSGFYLCAGMQSSYNSPLHFGNGTRLTVT.

The chain has TRBV29-1 and TRBJ2-3, with 9 bases matching TRBD2. CDR3 length: 13 residues. V shed 2 bases, J shed 7 bases, and the junction held 4 bases outside the gene matches. Germline loops: CDR1 SQVTM, CDR2 ANQGSEA. CDR3 bases: TGCAGCGTTGAAATGGCTAGCGGGAATACGCAGTATTTT. Its translation: CSVEMASGNTQYF.

V gene TRBV7-2 combines with J gene TRBJ2-7; TRBD2 aligns across 7 bases. The CDR3 runs to 14 residues. V was clipped by 6 bases and J by 3 bases; unmatched bases: 8. Germline lookup yields CDR1 SGHTA and CDR2 FQGNSA. The CDR3 DNA reads TGTGCCAGCAGGTCATCAGCGGGATGCTACGAGCAGTACGTC. Translated: CASRSSAGCYEQYV.

This rearrangement joins TRBV21-1 to TRBJ2-3; the tabulated D call, TRBD2, remains unverified against the DNA. TRBV21-1 is a pseudogene locus. This CDR3 spans 15 amino acids. Written as DNA, the CDR3 is TGTGCCAGCAGCAACGGGGGGCGACACACAGATACGCAGTATTTT. Protein product: CASSNGGRHTDTQYF.

The CDR3 reads CASSFQGKNSPLHF. The CDR3, as DNA: TGTGCCAGCAGTTTTCAGGGCAAAAATTCACCCCTCCACTTT. The V and J genes are TRBV27 and TRBJ1-6; D is perhaps TRBD1 (5 bases). This CDR3 is built from 14 residues. Between the trimmed V and J ends, which lost 3 bases and 7 bases, there was a span of 10 bases. CDR1 is MNHEY and CDR2 is SMNVEV in the germline V gene (reference sequence).

The V and J genes are TRBV5-1 and TRBJ2-1; 7 bases align to TRBD1. Per germline, CDR1 SGHRS and CDR2 YFSETQ. The length of the CDR3 is 16 residues. J gave up 4 bases and V 4 bases, and 11 bases lay outside the gene matches. The CDR3 bases are TGCGCCAGCAGCAGGGAGCCGGGACAGTTTTACAATGAGCAGTTCTTC. Protein: CASSREPGQFYNEQFF.

The chain employs TRBV6-6 and TRBJ2-2; D remains unclear. The ends were cut back, 0 bases at V and 2 bases at J, with 10 bases in the middle. The CDR3 consists of 16 residues. In germline, CDR1 is MNHNY, CDR2 SVGAGI (reference sequence). The CDR3 spells CASSYSTPVNTGELFF. The DNA for the CDR3 is TGTGCCAGCAGTTACTCGACCCCGGTCAACACCGGGGAGCTGTTTTTT.

The chain recombines TRBV5-1 with TRBJ2-5; 10 nucleotides match TRBD2. The junction had 3 bases not matched to a gene; V was cut back by 5 bases and J by 5 bases. The germline CDR1 and CDR2 sequences are SGHRS and YFSETQ. The CDR3 extends over 13 amino acids. This CDR3 is CASRPAGGETQYF. DNA for the CDR3: TGCGCCAGCAGACCAGCGGGGGGGGAGACCCAGTACTTC.

This clone has just a few counts. The J gene is TRBJ2-2, the V gene TRBV5-1; perhaps TRBD1 as D (5 bases). Germline V gives CDR1 SGHRS, CDR2 YFSETQ. CDR3 length: 15 amino acids. Trimming cost V 4 bases and J 4 bases, with 14 bases left between them. The CDR3 nucleotides are TGCGCCAGCAGCATTCCCCCCCAGGGCACCGGGGAGCTGTTTTTT. It yields the protein CASSIPPQGTGELFF.

The chain joins TRBV30 to TRBJ2-7; D is possibly TRBD1 (6 bases). There are 14 residues in the CDR3. Germline-derived CDR1 and CDR2 are GTSNPN and SVGIG (reference sequence). Trimming removed 3 bases from V and 2 bases from J, with 14 bases in between. CDR3 loop: CAWSAGTNTYEQYF. Written as DNA, the CDR3 is TGTGCCTGGAGCGCCGGGACAAACACCTACGAGCAGTACTTC.

This rearrangement joins TRBV6-5 to TRBJ1-5; 7 bases agree with TRBD1. The germline gives CDR1 MNHEY, CDR2 SVGAGI. The V and J ends lost 5 bases and 7 bases, in that order; junction bases with no gene match: 11. The CDR3 is 15 residues long. CDR3 bases: TGTGCCAGCAGTCCCATGAGACAGGGCAGGCAGCCCCAGCATTTT. Protein: CASSPMRQGRQPQHF.